Listed below are T cell receptor beta chains from one sample, sequenced in a study of blood T cell repertoires in COVID-19. TCRdb keeps only in-frame clones here, not all; method: immunoSEQ multiplex PCR. The sample shows about 150,000 clones, roughly 89% of them seen only once. Material: peripheral blood. The receptor set was obtained from a human donor in a cohort sampled during active COVID-19. Each CDR3 is given with its conserved first and last residue. Fields, in order: CDR3 protein, CDR3 DNA, J gene, clone size, V gene, D gene. The D gene is left open where the match is weak. Size is omitted from some rows. Given values are once, few, many or a class for expanded clones.

CDR3aa: CATSDLKRDRFDEQYF; CDR3nt: TGTGCCACCAGTGATTTGAAGAGGGACAGGTTTGACGAGCAGTACTTC; j_gene: TRBJ2-7; abundance: -; v_gene: TRBV24-1; d_gene: TRBD1
CDR3aa: CASSVEAGGAHEQFF; CDR3nt: TGTGCCAGCAGCGTAGAAGCGGGGGGGGCCCATGAGCAGTTCTTC; j_gene: TRBJ2-1; abundance: -; v_gene: TRBV9; d_gene: TRBD2
CDR3aa: CASSNWTGADPYYGYTF; CDR3nt: TGTGCCAGCTCAAATTGGACAGGGGCAGATCCTTACTATGGCTACACCTTC; j_gene: TRBJ1-2; abundance: -; v_gene: TRBV18; d_gene: TRBD1
CDR3aa: CAWSVSRGTGELFF; CDR3nt: TGTGCCTGGAGTGTTTCCCGAGGCACCGGGGAGCTGTTTTTT; j_gene: TRBJ2-2; abundance: -; v_gene: TRBV30; d_gene: -
CDR3aa: CASSLLAVTGAEQYF; CDR3nt: TGTGCCAGCAGCTTACTAGCGGTCACGGGGGCCGAGCAGTACTTC; j_gene: TRBJ2-7; abundance: -; v_gene: TRBV5-4; d_gene: TRBD2
CDR3aa: CASSLYPPQGQTIRHTDTQYF; CDR3nt: TGTGCCAGCAGTTTATATCCCCCCCAAGGACAGACTATTAGACACACAGATACGCAGTATTTT; j_gene: TRBJ2-3; abundance: -; v_gene: TRBV28; d_gene: -
CDR3aa: CASSLKAGGPSAGELFF; CDR3nt: TGTGCCAGCAGCTTGAAGGCGGGAGGGCCCTCGGCCGGGGAGCTGTTTTTT; j_gene: TRBJ2-2; abundance: -; v_gene: TRBV5-4; d_gene: TRBD2
CDR3aa: CASSRRRQNTEAFF; CDR3nt: TGTGCCAGCAGTCGCCGGCGGCAGAACACTGAAGCTTTCTTT; j_gene: TRBJ1-1; abundance: -; v_gene: TRBV11-3; d_gene: -
CDR3aa: CASRMAAVENYGYTF; CDR3nt: TGCGCCAGCAGGATGGCCGCGGTAGAGAACTATGGCTACACCTTC; j_gene: TRBJ1-2; abundance: -; v_gene: TRBV5-1; d_gene: -
CDR3aa: CASSHGHVAGGPQETQYF; CDR3nt: TGTGCCAGCAGCCACGGTCACGTCGCGGGAGGACCCCAAGAGACCCAGTACTTC; j_gene: TRBJ2-5; abundance: -; v_gene: TRBV11-3; d_gene: TRBD2
CDR3aa: CASSPRGGQGRNEQYF; CDR3nt: TGTGCCAGCAGCCCCCGTGGGGGACAGGGGCGTAACGAGCAGTACTTC; j_gene: TRBJ2-7; abundance: -; v_gene: TRBV11-2; d_gene: TRBD1
CDR3aa: CASSLTGVYEQYF; CDR3nt: TGTGCCAGCAGTTTAACAGGGGTATACGAGCAGTACTTC; j_gene: TRBJ2-7; abundance: -; v_gene: TRBV28; d_gene: TRBD1
CDR3aa: CASSIAGTSGAREQFF; CDR3nt: TGTGCCAGTAGTATAGCCGGGACTAGCGGGGCCAGGGAGCAGTTCTTC; j_gene: TRBJ2-1; abundance: -; v_gene: TRBV19; d_gene: TRBD2
CDR3aa: CASSLASPGQSRGYTF; CDR3nt: TGTGCCAGCAGCTTAGCAAGTCCGGGACAGAGCCGCGGCTACACCTTC; j_gene: TRBJ1-2; abundance: once; v_gene: TRBV7-9; d_gene: TRBD1
CDR3aa: CASSQAGYGDYGYTF; CDR3nt: TGTGCCAGCAGCCAAGCAGGCTACGGGGACTATGGCTACACCTTC; j_gene: TRBJ1-2; abundance: -; v_gene: TRBV3-1/TRBV3-2; d_gene: -
CDR3aa: CASSRGQEIYEQYF; CDR3nt: TGTGCCAGCTCAAGGGGACAGGAAATCTACGAGCAGTACTTC; j_gene: TRBJ2-7; abundance: -; v_gene: TRBV18; d_gene: TRBD1
CDR3aa: CASSPTSGSHYEQYF; CDR3nt: TGTGCCAGCAGCCCCACTAGCGGGAGTCACTACGAGCAGTACTTC; j_gene: TRBJ2-7; abundance: -; v_gene: TRBV7-9; d_gene: TRBD2
CDR3aa: CASSPSTLTDTQYF; CDR3nt: TGTGCCAGCTCACCAAGCACCCTCACAGATACGCAGTATTTT; j_gene: TRBJ2-3; abundance: -; v_gene: TRBV18; d_gene: -
CDR3aa: CASSRDRGYEQYF; CDR3nt: TGTGCCAGCAGCCGGGACAGGGGTTACGAGCAGTACTTC; j_gene: TRBJ2-7; abundance: -; v_gene: TRBV7-2; d_gene: TRBD1
CDR3aa: CASSLEGLAKVSEQFF; CDR3nt: TGTGCCAGCAGCTTGGAAGGACTAGCGAAAGTTTCGGAGCAGTTCTTC; j_gene: TRBJ2-1; abundance: few; v_gene: TRBV5-4; d_gene: TRBD2
CDR3aa: CASSVRGTGPYEQYF; CDR3nt: TGTGCCAGCAGCGTAAGGGGGACAGGGCCATACGAGCAGTACTTC; j_gene: TRBJ2-7; abundance: -; v_gene: TRBV9; d_gene: TRBD1
CDR3aa: CASSSPEGGRSNYGYTF; CDR3nt: TGCGCCAGCAGCTCTCCCGAGGGGGGGCGAAGTAACTATGGCTACACCTTC; j_gene: TRBJ1-2; abundance: -; v_gene: TRBV4-1; d_gene: -
CDR3aa: CASSEAGTHLQIYGYTF; CDR3nt: TGTGCCAGCAGTGAGGCCGGGACACACCTCCAAATCTATGGCTACACCTTC; j_gene: TRBJ1-2; abundance: -; v_gene: TRBV6-1; d_gene: -
CDR3aa: CASSQDGGGSGANVLTF; CDR3nt: TGCGCCAGCAGCCAAGATGGCGGGGGCTCGGGGGCCAACGTCCTGACTTTC; j_gene: TRBJ2-6; abundance: -; v_gene: TRBV4-3; d_gene: -
CDR3aa: CASSETGANEKLFF; CDR3nt: TGCGCCAGCAGTGAAACGGGGGCTAATGAAAAACTGTTTTTT; j_gene: TRBJ1-4; abundance: -; v_gene: TRBV10-2; d_gene: -
CDR3aa: CASSERTGALSGYTF; CDR3nt: TGTGCCAGCAGTGAAAGGACAGGGGCTTTGAGCGGCTACACCTTC; j_gene: TRBJ1-2; abundance: once; v_gene: TRBV6-1; d_gene: TRBD1
CDR3aa: CAWSVQGRREKLFF; CDR3nt: TGTGCCTGGTCCGTACAGGGGAGAAGGGAAAAACTGTTTTTT; j_gene: TRBJ1-4; abundance: few; v_gene: TRBV30; d_gene: TRBD1
CDR3aa: CASSQDAGLAFF; CDR3nt: TGTGCCAGCAGCCAAGACGCAGGCTTAGCTTTCTTT; j_gene: TRBJ1-1; abundance: once; v_gene: TRBV3-1/TRBV3-2; d_gene: -